One and the same sample provided the 10 T cell receptor beta chains below, sequenced in a study of cytomegalovirus exposure and HLA in healthy donors. A multiplex PCR was run with 60 Vbeta primers and 13 Jbeta primers. Sequencing used immunoSEQ multiplex PCR; TCRdb keeps in-frame clones, though not all of them. The repertoire has roughly 280,000 clones, around 65% of them found once; the top ten carry 2% to 2.5%. The sample comprised PBMCs. Every receptor here comes from a female donor in good health and CMV-seronegative.

This clone was seen more than once but under ten times. This chain joins TRBV19 and TRBJ1-2; 7 positions match TRBD1. From germline, CDR1 is LNHDA and CDR2 SQIVND (reference sequence). V gave up 4 bases and J gave up 6 bases; unmatched junction bases: 5. This CDR3 has 13 residues. CDR3 protein: CASSNSGTDGYTF. The CDR3 bases are TGTGCCAGTAGTAACTCCGGGACAGATGGCTACACCTTC.

This chain links TRBV2 with TRBJ1-1; no clear D gene. Germline V lookup: CDR1 SNHLY, CDR2 FYNNEI. The CDR3 has 14 amino acids. Trimming removed 7 bases at V and 0 bases at J, with 12 bases between. For the CDR3, the DNA is TGTGCCAGCACTAACATACAGCTGAACACTGAAGCTTTCTTT. This codes for CASTNIQLNTEAFF.

The V gene is TRBV13, the J gene TRBJ2-2; 11 nucleotides match TRBD2. This CDR3 comprises 18 residues. Germline V lookup: CDR1 PRHDT, CDR2 FYEKMQ (reference sequence). The V and J ends lost 5 bases and 5 bases, in that order; junction bases with no gene match: 13. This CDR3 is CASSKRPGTSGRTGELFF. The DNA for the CDR3 is TGTGCCAGCAGCAAGCGGCCCGGGACTAGCGGTAGAACCGGGGAGCTGTTTTTT.

The rearrangement links TRBV28 to TRBJ2-1; D unclear. This CDR3 contains 14 residues. The germline CDR1 and CDR2 sequences are MDHEN and SYDVKM. Trimming shortened V by 5 bases and J by 7 bases, and 15 bases separated the two germline ends. CDR3: CASSPRSLKNEQFF. Written as DNA, the CDR3 is TGTGCCAGCAGTCCCCGGTCACTCAAGAATGAGCAGTTCTTC.

V usage is TRBV2 and J usage is TRBJ2-2, with 7 nucleotides matching TRBD1. V shed 6 bases and J 7 bases; nucleotides not matched to a gene: 11. This CDR3 has 15 residues. Germline V CDR1 and CDR2: SNHLY, FYNNEI. Here the CDR3 DNA reads TGTGCCAGCAGAGGGTTGACAGGGAAAATCGGGGAGCTGTTTTTT. This translates into CASRGLTGKIGELFF.

V and J are TRBV5-4 and TRBJ2-7; TRBD1 matches 9 bases. J lost 2 bases, V lost 0 bases, and 3 bases had no gene match. This CDR3 has 15 amino acids. Germline V gives CDR1 SGHNT, CDR2 YYREEE (reference sequence). The chain's CDR3 is CASSLVGTGPYEQYF. CDR3 coding DNA: TGTGCCAGCAGCTTGGTAGGGACAGGGCCCTACGAGCAGTACTTC. The full variable domain, rest sourced from reference TRBV5-4 and TRBJ2-7, is ETGVTQSPTHLIKTRGQQVTLRCSSQSGHNTVSWYQQALGQGPQFIFQYYREEENGRGNFPPRFSGLQFPNYSSELNVNALELDDSALYLCASSLVGTGPYEQYFGPGTRLTVT.

This sequence joins TRBV6-1 and TRBJ2-1, with a possible D match to TRBD2 (5 bases). The germline CDR1 and CDR2 sequences are MNHNS and SASEGT. The V end was cut by 3 bases, the J end by 10 bases, with 10 bases between. The CDR3 contains 12 residues. CDR3 residues: CASSDGRREQFF. The DNA of the CDR3 is TGTGCCAGCAGTGACGGTCGGAGGGAGCAGTTCTTC.

Concerning this clone: A junction boundary mismatches the germline segment, possibly from a read error. CDR3 nucleotide sequence: TGTTCCAGCAGCTTAATGCGGGGGGCCGGCTACAATGAGCAGTTCTTC. Protein sequence: CSSSLMRGAGYNEQFF. This chain links TRBV7-9 with TRBJ2-1, with 8 bases matching TRBD2. This CDR3 has 16 amino acids. Germline V gene data show CDR1 as SEHNR and CDR2 as FQNEAQ (reference sequence). The full variable domain, completed using reference TRBV7-9 and TRBJ2-1, is DTGVSQNPRHKITKRGQNVTFRCDPISEHNRLYWYRQTLGQGPEFLTYFQNEAQLEKSRLLSDRFSAERPKGSFSTLEIQRTEQGDSAMYLCSSSLMRGAGYNEQFFGPGTRLTVL.

The CDR3 loop reads CASTDRGGGYSNQPQHF. The CDR3 coding sequence is TGCGCCAGCACCGACAGGGGAGGGGGTTATAGCAATCAGCCCCAGCATTTT. V usage is TRBV10-2 and J usage is TRBJ1-5, with 8 nucleotides matching TRBD1. The J segment lost 0 bases and the V segment lost 7 bases, leaving 11 bases of the junction unmatched. The CDR3 length is 17 residues. Germline lookup yields CDR1 WSHSY and CDR2 SAAADI.

The chain is built from TRBV7-2 and TRBJ1-1, with a tentative D call TRBD1 (6 bases). Trimming took 3 bases from V and 5 from J, leaving 10 bases between them. This CDR3 comprises 13 residues. Germline V gives CDR1 SGHTA, CDR2 FQGNSA. The CDR3 nucleotides are TGTGCCAGCAGCTTCAGGGGTGGTACTGAAGCTTTCTTT. It codes for CASSFRGGTEAFF.